This T cell receptor (beta chain) was sequenced in a study of graft-versus-host responses after intestinal transplantation. Assay: immunoSEQ multiplex PCR; the TCRdb copy retains only in-frame clones and omits some. The data show approximately 82,000 clones, 85% to 95% seen once. In germline, CDR1 is SGHNT, CDR2 YYREEE (reference sequence). The length of the CDR3 is 18 residues. V shed 6 bases and J 0 bases; nucleotides not matched to a gene: 14. Of note for this clone: Its antigen is undetermined.

This TCR came from a human donor who was the organ donor for an intestinal transplant. The sequencing here drew on unstimulated CD8+ T cells sorted from spleen or lymph node cells, taken before transplant. This chain uses TRBV5-4 with TRBJ2-1; 8 bases line up with TRBD2. The CDR3 is CASIEAGVDTGSYNEQFF. DNA for the CDR3: TGTGCCAGCATCGAAGCGGGAGTTGATACCGGCTCCTACAATGAGCAGTTCTTC.